This T cell receptor (beta chain) derives from a study of early T cells in non-severe SARS-CoV-2 infection. V gave up 0 bases and J gave up 4 bases, with 9 bases separating them. Germline lookup yields CDR1 MNHEY and CDR2 SVGAGI. This CDR3 is 14 amino acids long. TCRdb ran MiXCR on the 5' RACE reads and lists one entry per CDR3 protein. The table lists some 75,000 distinct CDR3 sequences, approximately 14% of them singletons. V usage is TRBV6-5 and J usage is TRBJ1-2; D possibly corresponds to TRBD1 (5 bases). The sample consisted of whole blood. This sequence originates from an adult who was a healthcare worker with PCR-confirmed SARS-CoV-2 infection or an uninfected control (not recorded which). The CDR3 DNA reads as TGTGCCAGCAGTTACTCGGCAGGGCTCTATGGCTACACCTTC. This sequence encodes CASSYSAGLYGYTF.